The 8 T cell receptor beta chains presented below share a single source sample, sequenced in a study of shared clonotypes between healthy human individuals. Clones were sequenced by immunoSEQ multiplex PCR, and TCRdb holds only the in-frame ones, with some missing. The sample consists of about 340,000 clones, 73% of them appearing once. The specimen was memory CD4+ T cells sorted from blood. Indicated subset: CD45RA-negative fraction. Receptor source: a man aged 25-40 years in good health.

This clone has a single count. The chain couples TRBV5-4 to TRBJ2-5, with TRBD2 matching over 8 bases. With 4 bases clipped from V and 3 bases from J, the junction kept 11 bases outside the gene matches. Germline loops: CDR1 SGHNT, CDR2 YYREEE (reference sequence). The CDR3 is made up of 16 amino acids. The CDR3 here is CASSEGPSGSEETQYF. Here the CDR3 DNA reads TGTGCCAGCAGCGAGGGGCCCAGCGGGAGCGAAGAGACCCAGTACTTC.

V and J are TRBV19 and TRBJ1-3; weak D call: TRBD1 (5 bases). The CDR3 covers 14 residues. Trimming left V 7 bases short and J 4 bases short, with 14 bases between. Germline assignment: CDR1 LNHDA and CDR2 SQIVND (reference sequence). CDR3: CASTLRGVGNTIYF. The CDR3 DNA reads TGTGCCAGTACCCTTCGGGGGGTCGGAAACACCATATATTTT.

The J gene is TRBJ2-2, the V gene TRBV5-1, with 7 bases aligning to TRBD2. CDR1 SGHRS and CDR2 YFSETQ come from the germline V gene. The ends lost 5 bases at V and 7 bases at J; junction bases unmatched: 14. This CDR3 comprises 16 residues. The CDR3 DNA sequence: TGCGCCAGCAGTCCAAAGACTAGCTTCGATGGCGGGGAGCTGTTTTTT. It encodes CASSPKTSFDGGELFF.

This clone was seen once. The chain links TRBV6-5 to TRBJ2-3, with D maybe TRBD2 (5 bases). The germline V gene has CDR1 MNHEY and CDR2 SVGAGI. The CDR3 consists of 14 residues. V was trimmed by 6 bases and J by 2 bases, leaving 12 bases between them. CDR3 coding DNA: TGTGCCAGCAGCCTAACCCGGGACACAGATACGCAGTATTTT. Its translation is CASSLTRDTDTQYF.

The chain couples TRBV14 to TRBJ2-1; 11 nucleotides align to TRBD2. This CDR3 has 17 residues. Losses at the gene ends were 4 bases for V and 7 bases for J; bases not matched to a gene: 12. Germline CDR1 and CDR2: SGHDN and FVKESK. The CDR3 DNA reads TGTGCCAGCAGCCCGAAATTAGCGGGAGGGCCGAGAAATGAGCAGTTCTTC. Amino acid sequence: CASSPKLAGGPRNEQFF. The entire variable domain, with the rest obtained from reference TRBV14 and TRBJ2-1, is as follows: EAGVTQFPSHSVIEKGQTVTLRCDPISGHDNLYWYRRVMGKEIKFLLHFVKESKQDESGMPNNRFLAERTGGTYSTLKVQPAELEDSGVYFCASSPKLAGGPRNEQFFGPGTRLTVL.

The rearrangement uses TRBV13 and TRBJ2-3; perhaps TRBD1 as D (6 bases). CDR3 length: 17 residues. Looked up from germline, CDR1 is PRHDT and CDR2 is FYEKMQ (reference sequence). V lost 5 bases and J 2 bases, leaving 20 bases between the germline ends. The CDR3 bases are TGTGCCAGCAGCCCCCGCCGACAGGTGGGGACCACAGATACGCAGTATTTT. It encodes CASSPRRQVGTTDTQYF.

V is TRBV9 and J is TRBJ1-1; D uncertain. The V end lost 0 bases, the J end lost 2 bases, and 8 bases lay between the germline ends. The CDR3 has 14 residues. Germline loops: CDR1 SGDLS, CDR2 YYNGEE. The DNA for the CDR3 is TGTGCCAGCAGCGTAGAAACGTCCAACACTGAAGCTTTCTTT. Its protein is CASSVETSNTEAFF.

The V and J genes are TRBV9 and TRBJ2-1; a possible D gene is TRBD2 (5 bases). The CDR3 runs 16 residues. The germline V gene encodes CDR1 SGDLS and CDR2 YYNGEE. Trimming shortened V by 1 base and J by 0 bases, and 11 bases separated the two germline ends. The DNA for the CDR3 is TGTGCCAGCAGCGTACAGGACTCTACCTCCTACAATGAGCAGTTCTTC. Protein product: CASSVQDSTSYNEQFF.